The 23 T cell receptor beta chains reported below all come from one sample, sequenced in a study of CD8 T cells in Susac syndrome. Random hexamers were used to reverse transcribe the RNA input (about 0.45 to 1 ug). TCRdb redid the calling of the immunoSEQ multiplex PCR reads with MiXCR, one entry per CDR3 protein. Here the sample spans around 130,000 distinct CDR3 sequences, around 80% being singletons. Sequencing used CD8+ T cells from PBMCs. These receptors came from a human donor with multiple sclerosis.

This clonotype was counted once. The gene calls are TRBV7-2 and TRBJ2-5; D tentatively reads TRBD1 or TRBD2 (5 bases each). Between the trimmed V and J ends, which lost 1 base and 5 bases, there was a span of 17 bases. CDR3 length: 16 residues. Germline-derived CDR1 and CDR2 are SGHTA and FQGNSA. The CDR3 bases are TGTGCCAGCAGCTTAGTGGGGACCAGTCGATGGGAGACCCAGTACTTC. This codes for CASSLVGTSRWETQYF.

This clonotype was counted a single time. This chain uses TRBV19 with TRBJ1-5, with a weak D call TRBD1 (6 bases). The CDR3 is 15 amino acids. Between the trimmed V and J ends, which lost 7 bases and 4 bases, there was a span of 17 bases. Germline lookup yields CDR1 LNHDA and CDR2 SQIVND (reference sequence). Here the CDR3 DNA reads TGTGCCAGTACTCTATCCACAAGGGGGAATCAGCCCCAGCATTTT. It translates to CASTLSTRGNQPQHF.

The chain recombines TRBV6-5 with TRBJ1-1, with TRBD1 matching over 7 bases. The junction had 9 bases not matched to a gene; V was cut back by 2 bases and J by 6 bases. The CDR3 totals 15 residues. Per germline, CDR1 MNHEY and CDR2 SVGAGI. DNA for the CDR3: TGTGCCAGCAGTTACGTGAGGGGGCGAGGGTCTGAAGCTTTCTTT. This codes for CASSYVRGRGSEAFF.

The chain carries TRBV7-9 and TRBJ2-5, with unresolved D. Trimming stripped 5 bases from V and 1 base from J, with 8 bases between. The germline V gene encodes CDR1 SEHNR and CDR2 FQNEAQ (reference sequence). The CDR3 consists of 13 residues. As DNA, the CDR3 is TGTGCCAGCAGCCCACGGACCCAAGAGACCCAGTACTTC. It translates to CASSPRTQETQYF.

The chain recombines TRBV7-3 with TRBJ2-3, with 9 nucleotides matching TRBD1. V shed 4 bases, J shed 4 bases, and the junction held 9 bases outside the gene matches. The CDR3 totals 16 residues. The germline gives CDR1 SGHTA, CDR2 FQGTGA. The CDR3: CASSSTTGGGADTQYF. The CDR3 DNA reads TGTGCCAGCAGCTCGACGACAGGGGGTGGGGCAGATACGCAGTATTTT.

V usage is TRBV6-2 or TRBV6-3 and J usage is TRBJ2-1; D not certain. There are 14 residues in the CDR3. Germline loops: CDR1 MNHEY, CDR2 SVGEGT. The germline V and J ends were trimmed by 0 bases and 10 bases, with 13 bases remaining between them. CDR3: CASSYSVNGLEQFF. Here the CDR3 DNA reads TGTGCCAGCAGTTACTCGGTTAATGGGCTGGAGCAGTTCTTC.

In this sample, this clonotype turned up once. The chain couples TRBV5-1 to TRBJ2-7; 7 nucleotides agree with TRBD2. V trimming: 2 bases; J trimming: 11 bases; junction bases outside the gene matches: 13. Per the germline V gene, CDR1 is SGHRS and CDR2 is YFSETQ. This CDR3 comprises 14 residues. The CDR3 nucleotides read TGCGCCAGCAGCTTAATCCGGGACGAGGGGAGGGAGTACGTC. Translating gives CASSLIRDEGREYV.

The V gene is TRBV7-6, the J gene TRBJ2-3; the D is unclear. There are 12 residues in the CDR3. The germline CDR1 and CDR2 sequences are SGHVS and FNYEAQ. Trimming stripped 5 bases from V and 4 bases from J, with 7 bases between. The CDR3 DNA reads TGTGCCAGCAGCCACACCGCAGATACGCAGTATTTT. This encodes CASSHTADTQYF. The whole variable domain, filled in from reference TRBV7-6 and TRBJ2-3, reads GAGVSQSPRYKVTKRGQDVALRCDPISGHVSLYWYRQALGQGPEFLTYFNYEAQQDKSGLPNDRFSAERPEGSISTLTIQRTEQRDSAMYRCASSHTADTQYFGPGTRLTVL.

The chain employs TRBV7-8 and TRBJ2-5, with 10 bases matching TRBD2. J lost 4 bases, V lost 1 base, and 6 bases had no gene match. Germline assignment: CDR1 SGHVS and CDR2 FQNEAQ. This CDR3 is 16 amino acids long. CDR3 protein: CASSLGVAGGVETQYF. The CDR3 nucleotides read TGTGCCAGCAGCTTAGGGGTAGCGGGAGGCGTAGAGACCCAGTACTTC.

J is TRBJ2-7 and V is TRBV27; D not resolved. Germline lookup yields CDR1 MNHEY and CDR2 SMNVEV (reference sequence). The CDR3 loop spans 15 amino acids. The V end was cut by 2 bases, the J end by 2 bases, with 13 bases between. The CDR3 sequence is CASSLVGTMPYEQYF. CDR3 DNA: TGTGCCAGCAGTTTAGTGGGCACCATGCCCTACGAGCAGTACTTC.

In DNA form, the CDR3 reads TGTGCCAGCAGCTCAGGGGGCGGCGATTCACCCCTCCACTTT. The encoded protein is CASSSGGGDSPLHF. This chain uses TRBV11-2 with TRBJ1-6, with 8 bases identical to TRBD1. CDR1 and CDR2 (germline): SGHAT, FQNNGV. The CDR3 loop spans 14 amino acids. Germline trimming cut 4 bases from V and 8 bases from J; bases unmatched to any gene: 4.

As regards this clonotype: The junction departs from the called germline gene at one end, perhaps through a read error. The V gene is TRBV3-1, the J gene TRBJ1-2; D is possibly TRBD1 (6 bases). This CDR3 comprises 17 residues. From germline, CDR1 is LGHDT and CDR2 YNNKEL (reference sequence). The CDR3 sequence: CASSQWGGTYVTMATPF. The CDR3 DNA follows: TGTGCCAGCAGCCAGTGGGGGGGCACGTATGTGACTATGGCTACACCTTTC.

The CDR3 loop is CSVDRTGGYGYTF. The CDR3 DNA sequence: TGCAGCGTTGATCGGACCGGGGGGTATGGCTACACCTTC. The V gene is TRBV29-1, the J gene TRBJ1-2, with D perhaps matching TRBD1 (5 bases). Trimming cost V 3 bases and J 5 bases, with 13 bases left between them. The CDR3 extends over 13 amino acids. CDR1 and CDR2 (germline): SQVTM, ANQGSEA.

This clonotype has only a few counts. The genes are TRBV6-6 and TRBJ2-7, with a possible D match to TRBD1 (5 bases). CDR1 is MNHNY and CDR2 is SVGAGI in the germline V gene (reference sequence). V lost 1 base and J lost 2, with 9 bases in between. This CDR3 region has 14 residues. CDR3 amino acids: CASSYWGNTYEQYF. The CDR3 nucleotides are TGTGCCAGCAGTTACTGGGGCAACACCTACGAGCAGTACTTC.

There are a few counts of this clonotype. V gene TRBV6-6 combines with J gene TRBJ2-3; TRBD2 matches at 8 bases. Losses at the gene ends were 5 bases for V and 7 bases for J; bases not matched to a gene: 5. Looked up from germline, CDR1 is MNHNY and CDR2 is SVGAGI (reference sequence). The CDR3 is 13 residues long. Here the CDR3 DNA reads TGTGCCAGCAGTCCCGGGGGGGCCAATACGCAGTATTTT. It yields the protein CASSPGGANTQYF.

The rearrangement joins TRBV9 to TRBJ2-1; D assignment may be TRBD1 or TRBD2 (6 bases each). Trimming took 3 bases from V and 6 from J, leaving 22 bases between them. Germline-derived CDR1 and CDR2 are SGDLS and YYNGEE. The CDR3 has 17 amino acids. The CDR3 DNA reads as TGTGCCAGCAGCGGCCCGGGGCTCAAGGGGGGAGGCAATGAGCAGTTCTTC. Translation gives CASSGPGLKGGGNEQFF.

The chain employs TRBV4-1 and TRBJ1-1; D unresolved. The length of the CDR3 is 12 residues. V gave up 4 bases and J gave up 5 bases, with 8 bases separating them. Germline values: CDR1 MGHRA, CDR2 YSYEKL. The DNA for the CDR3 is TGCGCCAGCAGCCGAACGGGGACTGAAGCTTTCTTT. Amino acids: CASSRTGTEAFF.

This clonotype was counted a few times. This rearrangement joins TRBV4-1 to TRBJ2-7; 9 nucleotides agree with TRBD2. The CDR3 is 19 residues long. Per the germline V gene, CDR1 is MGHRA and CDR2 is YSYEKL. The ends lost 0 bases at V and 4 bases at J; junction bases unmatched: 16. Here the CDR3 reads CASSQEWDPSGKIEYEQYV. The CDR3 region has the DNA TGCGCCAGCAGCCAAGAATGGGACCCTAGCGGGAAAATTGAATACGAGCAGTACGTC.

The count of this clonotype is one. CDR3 bases: TGCAGTGCTAGAGATCCTGGGCAGTCCTACGAGCAGTACTTC. Protein sequence: CSARDPGQSYEQYF. The V call is TRBV20-1, the J call TRBJ2-7; D is undetermined. Trimming removed 0 bases from V and 1 base from J, with 10 bases in between. The CDR3 runs to 14 residues. CDR1 and CDR2 (germline): DFQATT, SNEGSKA (reference sequence).

The chain carries TRBV7-9 and TRBJ2-5, with unresolved D. From germline, CDR1 is SEHNR and CDR2 FQNEAQ (reference sequence). V lost 5 bases and J lost 4, with 5 bases in between. This CDR3 comprises 11 residues. The CDR3 protein is CASSGTETQYF. Here the CDR3 DNA reads TGTGCCAGCAGCGGTACAGAGACCCAGTACTTC.

The chain is built from TRBV29-1 and TRBJ1-1; D not certain. From germline, CDR1 is SQVTM and CDR2 ANQGSEA. Trimming cost V 4 bases and J 6 bases, with 6 bases left between them. This CDR3 is 10 amino acids long. This chain's CDR3 is CSVVVAEAFF. The CDR3 DNA reads TGCAGCGTTGTTGTTGCTGAAGCTTTCTTT.

The CDR3 bases are TGCGCCAGCAGTCCCGGCCTAGGGGCTTTGGATACGCAGTATTTT. Amino acids: CASSPGLGALDTQYF. The gene calls are TRBV5-1 and TRBJ2-3, with a weak D call TRBD1 (5 bases). The CDR3 contains 15 residues. Germline assignment: CDR1 SGHRS and CDR2 YFSETQ. V was clipped by 5 bases and J by 6 bases, with 19 bases between them.

To note about this clonotype: A junction end diverges from the germline sequence, so it may reflect a read error. The J gene is TRBJ2-3, the V gene TRBV7-6; 7 bases map to TRBD2. There are 15 residues in the CDR3. Germline V lookup: CDR1 SGHVS, CDR2 FNYEAQ. The CDR3 sequence is CASSLAPGGTGTQYF. CDR3 nucleotides: TGTGCCAGCAGCTTAGCGCCGGGAGGCACAGGTACGCAGTATTTT. The variable domain in full, completed from reference TRBV7-6 and TRBJ2-3, reads GAGVSQSPRYKVTKRGQDVALRCDPISGHVSLYWYRQALGQGPEFLTYFNYEAQQDKSGLPNDRFSAERPEGSISTLTIQRTEQRDSAMYRCASSLAPGGTGTQYFGPGTRLTVL.